This T cell receptor beta chain is from a study of T-cell reconstitution after alpha-beta-depleted transplantation in children. This clonotype was observed many times. Its antigen is not known. Study results and limitations: Reported findings indicate that, about two months after transplant, alpha-beta T cells came from several hundred expanded clones, which were derived from non-depleted graft cells.

This CDR3 is 13 amino acids long. Deletions cut 9 bases from V and 0 bases from J, with 12 bases between. Germline loops: CDR1 ENHRY, CDR2 SYGVKD. Unique molecular identifiers were used in preparing the TCRbeta library. TCRdb reprocessed the PCR reads with MiXCR, giving one entry per CDR3 protein. The sample consists of around 700,000 distinct CDR3 sequences, about an eighth of them appearing once. The chain has TRBV10-3 and TRBJ2-7, with D uncertain. The sample in question was PBMCs, obtained before TCRalphabeta/CD19-depleted stem cell transplant. The sequence came from a girl aged 2 to 9 with congenital amegakaryocytic thrombocytopenia, due to receive a stem cell transplant. For the CDR3, the DNA is TGTGCCATGGGTGACGGAAGCTCCTACGAGCAGTACTTC. Its protein is CAMGDGSSYEQYF.